This is a list of T cell receptor beta chains from one sample in a study of blood T cell repertoires in COVID-19. Using immunoSEQ multiplex PCR, the repertoire was profiled, and TCRdb retains in-frame clones only, with some absent. There are some 66,000 clones in the sample; more than 75% occur only once, and roughly half lies in the top ten. Sample: peripheral blood. The receptors were sampled from a woman of 80 years or more with acute or convalescent COVID-19. CDR3s include the opening cysteine and the closing phenylalanine or tryptophan. The D gene is left open where the match is weak. Size values are once, few and many counts, or a class for expanded clones, and some rows have none.

cdr3_aa: CASSMGLSGANVLTF; cdr3_nt: TGTGCCAGTAGTATGGGGCTCTCTGGGGCCAACGTCCTGACTTTC; v_call: TRBV19; j_call: TRBJ2-6; clone_size: -; d_call: -
cdr3_aa: CASSLLGQGRDTQYF; cdr3_nt: TGTGCCAGCAGTTTACTGGGACAGGGGCGAGATACGCAGTATTTT; v_call: TRBV27; j_call: TRBJ2-3; clone_size: once; d_call: TRBD1
cdr3_aa: CAISRGTGGYYNEQFF; cdr3_nt: TGTGCCATCAGTAGGGGGACAGGGGGGTACTACAATGAGCAGTTCTTC; v_call: TRBV19; j_call: TRBJ2-1; clone_size: few; d_call: TRBD1
cdr3_aa: CASSPSQTGLGTEAFF; cdr3_nt: TGTGCCAGCAGTCCCTCCCAGACAGGGTTGGGGACTGAAGCTTTCTTT; v_call: TRBV28; j_call: TRBJ1-1; clone_size: -; d_call: TRBD1
cdr3_aa: CATARGSSYEQYF; cdr3_nt: TGCGCCACCGCCAGGGGGAGCTCCTACGAGCAGTACTTC; v_call: TRBV5-1; j_call: TRBJ2-7; clone_size: -; d_call: TRBD1
cdr3_aa: CASSAGGVGEQFF; cdr3_nt: TGTGCCAGCAGCGCCGGCGGGGTCGGTGAGCAGTTCTTC; v_call: TRBV9; j_call: TRBJ2-1; clone_size: once; d_call: -
cdr3_aa: CASSAQGIGEKLFF; cdr3_nt: TGTGCCAGCAGCGCGCAGGGAATCGGTGAAAAACTGTTTTTT; v_call: TRBV7-2; j_call: TRBJ1-4; clone_size: -; d_call: -
cdr3_aa: CSGGDRGLLETQYF; cdr3_nt: TGCAGCGGGGGGGACAGGGGGCTCTTAGAGACCCAGTACTTC; v_call: TRBV29-1; j_call: TRBJ2-5; clone_size: once; d_call: TRBD1
cdr3_aa: CASSLAQQTNYGYTF; cdr3_nt: TGTGCCAGCAGTTTGGCACAACAGACTAACTATGGCTACACCTTC; v_call: TRBV28; j_call: TRBJ1-2; clone_size: -; d_call: -
cdr3_aa: CASSHRTGLGETQYF; cdr3_nt: TGTGCCAGCAGCCATAGGACAGGGCTGGGAGAGACCCAGTACTTC; v_call: TRBV3-1/TRBV3-2; j_call: TRBJ2-5; clone_size: -; d_call: TRBD1
cdr3_aa: CASSLMAQQGEQFF; cdr3_nt: TGTGCCAGCAGCTTAATGGCCCAGCAGGGTGAGCAGTTCTTC; v_call: TRBV7-3; j_call: TRBJ2-1; clone_size: -; d_call: -
cdr3_aa: CASSEAIINEQFF; cdr3_nt: TGTGCCAGCAGTGAAGCTATAATCAATGAGCAGTTCTTC; v_call: TRBV2; j_call: TRBJ2-1; clone_size: -; d_call: -
cdr3_aa: CASSVGLMGIYGYTF; cdr3_nt: TGTGCCAGCAGCGTGGGACTTATGGGAATTTATGGCTACACCTTC; v_call: TRBV7-9; j_call: TRBJ1-2; clone_size: -; d_call: -
cdr3_aa: CASSQPSGSVEQFF; cdr3_nt: TGTGCCAGCAGCCAGCCTAGCGGGAGTGTTGAGCAGTTCTTC; v_call: TRBV6-5; j_call: TRBJ2-1; clone_size: -; d_call: TRBD2
cdr3_aa: CASSPLAGGDKNIQYF; cdr3_nt: TGCGCCAGCAGCCCTCTAGCGGGAGGCGACAAAAACATTCAGTACTTC; v_call: TRBV5-1; j_call: TRBJ2-4; clone_size: few; d_call: TRBD2
cdr3_aa: CASSTDQGAYEQYF; cdr3_nt: TGTGCCAGCAGCACCGACCAGGGCGCCTACGAGCAGTACTTC; v_call: TRBV4-2; j_call: TRBJ2-7; clone_size: -; d_call: -
cdr3_aa: CASSLDGNQPQHF; cdr3_nt: TGTGCCAGCAGTTTAGACGGGAATCAGCCCCAGCATTTT; v_call: TRBV28; j_call: TRBJ1-5; clone_size: -; d_call: -
cdr3_aa: CASSLVSGGTRGGYTF; cdr3_nt: TGTGCCAGCAGCTTGGTATCAGGGGGCACCAGGGGTGGCTACACCTTC; v_call: TRBV5-4; j_call: TRBJ1-2; clone_size: -; d_call: TRBD1
cdr3_aa: CASSFVGGDQPQHF; cdr3_nt: TGCGCCAGCAGCTTCGTAGGAGGAGATCAGCCCCAGCATTTT; v_call: TRBV5-1; j_call: TRBJ1-5; clone_size: -; d_call: -